The 29 T cell receptor beta chains reported below all come from one sample, sequenced in a study of cytomegalovirus exposure and HLA in healthy donors. This PCR relied on a set of 60 Vbeta primers and 13 Jbeta primers. The data were produced by immunoSEQ multiplex PCR, yet TCRdb's version contains in-frame clones alone and is incomplete. This table has over 150,000 clones, over 70% appearing once. Material: PBMCs. Receptors were obtained from a man aged 25 to 40 in good health and CMV-seronegative.

The CDR3 DNA is TGTGCCAGCAGCTCCGACTACACTGAAGCTTTCTTT. This sequence encodes CASSSDYTEAFF. This chain connects TRBV7-9 to TRBJ1-1, with no clear D. Trimming pared 4 bases from V and 3 bases from J, leaving 6 bases between. The germline CDR1 and CDR2 sequences are SEHNR and FQNEAQ (reference sequence). The CDR3 has 12 residues.

In this sample, this clone turned up a few times. The genes are TRBV7-9 and TRBJ2-5; 11 nucleotides match TRBD2. This CDR3 spans 19 amino acids. Losses at the gene ends were 3 bases for V and 5 bases for J; bases not matched to a gene: 17. The germline V gene has CDR1 SEHNR and CDR2 FQNEAQ (reference sequence). The DNA of the CDR3 is TGTGCCAGCAGCTTCTCCTTCAAGGTAGCGGGAGGGCCGGAGGAGACCCAGTACTTC. Protein sequence: CASSFSFKVAGGPEETQYF.

The rearrangement joins TRBV7-9 to TRBJ1-1; TRBD1 matches 7 bases. Trimming removed 1 base from V and 0 bases from J; junction bases left unmatched: 2. In germline, CDR1 is SEHNR, CDR2 FQNEAQ (reference sequence). The CDR3 extends over 15 amino acids. This chain's CDR3 is CASSLEGALNTEAFF. In DNA form, the CDR3 reads TGTGCCAGCAGCTTAGAGGGGGCCTTGAACACTGAAGCTTTCTTT.

The CDR3 is CATSRDWGLNEQFF. CDR3 bases: TGTGCCACCAGCAGAGATTGGGGCCTCAATGAGCAGTTCTTC. This chain joins TRBV15 and TRBJ2-1; D perhaps matches TRBD1 (5 bases). The CDR3 is 14 amino acids. Germline V gene lookup returns CDR1 LNHNV and CDR2 YYDKDF (reference sequence). The V gene lost 0 bases and the J gene lost 6 bases, with 9 bases spanning the gap. Supplemented by reference TRBV15 and TRBJ2-1, the full variable domain reads DAMVIQNPRYQVTQFGKPVTLSCSQTLNHNVMYWYQQKSSQAPKLLFHYYDKDFNNEADTPDNFQSRRPNTSFCFLDIRSPGLGDTAMYLCATSRDWGLNEQFFGPGTRLTVL.

The chain joins TRBV4-3 to TRBJ1-5, with D possibly being TRBD1 (5 bases). Germline V CDR1 and CDR2: LGHNA, YSLEER. V gave up 0 bases and J gave up 1 base, with 13 bases separating them. The CDR3 totals 17 residues. The CDR3 region has the DNA TGCGCCAGCAGCCAAGATACGTGGGCAGGGAGCAATCAGCCCCAGCATTTT. Translated: CASSQDTWAGSNQPQHF.

This clone turned up a few times. The chain recombines TRBV27 with TRBJ2-7, with a weak D call TRBD1 (5 bases). Germline values: CDR1 MNHEY, CDR2 SMNVEV (reference sequence). The length of the CDR3 is 14 residues. Trimming took off 3 bases at V and 1 base at J, with 10 bases between the two ends. The CDR3 nucleotides read TGTGCCAGCAGTTTCTTGGACACTTCCTACGAGCAGTACTTC. This translates into CASSFLDTSYEQYF.

This chain joins TRBV2 and TRBJ1-4; 8 positions match TRBD1. The CDR3 is made up of 18 amino acids. The junction had 16 bases not matched to a gene; V was cut back by 4 bases and J by 6 bases. From germline, CDR1 is SNHLY and CDR2 FYNNEI. CDR3 protein: CASSGGQGGVAFDEKLFF. CDR3 nucleotides: TGTGCCAGCAGTGGTGGACAGGGAGGGGTGGCATTCGATGAAAAACTGTTTTTT.

The chain employs TRBV7-3 and TRBJ1-4, with a tentative D call TRBD1 (6 bases). CDR1 is SGHTA and CDR2 is FQGTGA in the germline V gene. Between the trimmed V and J ends, which lost 4 bases and 8 bases, there was a span of 11 bases. This CDR3 has 13 amino acids. CDR3 DNA: TGTGCCAGCAGCTCCGGCCAGGGGGAAAAACTGTTTTTT. Protein product: CASSSGQGEKLFF.

This chain uses TRBV19 with TRBJ2-7, with 7 positions matching TRBD1. Germline loops: CDR1 LNHDA, CDR2 SQIVND (reference sequence). V lost 8 bases to trimming and J lost 2 bases; unmatched junction nucleotides: 6. The CDR3 loop spans 13 amino acids. CDR3 sequence (DNA): TGTGCCAGTCGGAAGACAGGGACCTACGAGCAGTACTTC. Protein sequence: CASRKTGTYEQYF. Full variable domain (remainder filled in from reference TRBV19 and TRBJ2-7): DGGITQSPKYLFRKEGQNVTLSCEQNLNHDAMYWYRQDPGQGLRLIYYSQIVNDFQKGDIAEGYSVSREKKESFPLTVTSAQKNPTAFYLCASRKTGTYEQYFGPGTRLTVT.

This clone was recorded a few times. The chain links TRBV23-1 to TRBJ1-1; D is possibly TRBD1 (5 bases). TRBV23-1 is labeled an ORF, and its function is uncertain. Trimming pared 0 bases from V and 1 base from J, leaving 12 bases between. The CDR3 has 16 residues. The CDR3 DNA sequence: TGCGCCAGCAGTCAATCGGAGGGGCAGCCGAACACTGAAGCTTTCTTT. Protein product: CASSQSEGQPNTEAFF.

This clone is a singleton in its sample. The V gene is TRBV7-2, the J gene TRBJ1-5; weak D call: TRBD1 (6 bases). The CDR3 consists of 15 residues. Germline V gene sequence: CDR1 SGHTA, CDR2 FQGNSA. V was cut by 1 base and J by 5 bases, with 12 bases left in between. CDR3: CASSLDGTSYQPQHF. The CDR3 bases are TGTGCCAGCAGCTTAGATGGGACATCCTATCAGCCCCAGCATTTT. The variable domain in full, completed from reference TRBV7-2 and TRBJ1-5, reads GAGVSQSPSNKVTEKGKDVELRCDPISGHTALYWYRQSLGQGLEFLIYFQGNSAPDKSGLPSDRFSAERTGGSVSTLTIQRTQQEDSAVYLCASSLDGTSYQPQHFGDGTRLSIL.

The chain recombines TRBV7-3 with TRBJ2-2, with D maybe TRBD2 (7 bases). Trimming took 5 bases from V and 5 from J, leaving 24 bases between them. Germline V gene data show CDR1 as SGHTA and CDR2 as FQGTGA. The CDR3 sequence is 18 residues long. Written as DNA, the CDR3 is TGTGCCAGCAGCCTGTATAGGGGGGGGAAAACTCGGACCGGGGAGCTGTTTTTT. Translation: CASSLYRGGKTRTGELFF. The whole variable domain, remainder taken from reference TRBV7-3 and TRBJ2-2, is GAGVSQTPSNKVTEKGKYVELRCDPISGHTALYWYRQSLGQGPEFLIYFQGTGAADDSGLPNDRFFAVRPEGSVSTLKIQRTERGDSAVYLCASSLYRGGKTRTGELFFGEGSRLTVL.

The chain links TRBV5-4 to TRBJ2-1; 11 bases line up with TRBD1. After removal of 4 bases from V and 6 bases from J, the junction contained 3 bases not matched to a gene. The CDR3 sequence is 14 residues long. Germline CDR1 reads SGHNT; CDR2 reads YYREEE (reference sequence). DNA of the CDR3: TGTGCCAGCAGCCACGGGACAGGGGGCAATGAGCAGTTCTTC. Translated: CASSHGTGGNEQFF.

This rearrangement joins TRBV19 to TRBJ2-1, with a possible D match to TRBD1 (5 bases). This CDR3 comprises 14 residues. Trimming removed 1 base at V and 7 bases at J, with 11 bases between. Germline assignment: CDR1 LNHDA and CDR2 SQIVND (reference sequence). CDR3 nucleotides: TGTGCCAGTAGTATAGTACAGGTCCGGAATGAGCAGTTCTTC. Amino acids: CASSIVQVRNEQFF. The full variable domain, rest sourced from reference TRBV19 and TRBJ2-1, is DGGITQSPKYLFRKEGQNVTLSCEQNLNHDAMYWYRQDPGQGLRLIYYSQIVNDFQKGDIAEGYSVSREKKESFPLTVTSAQKNPTAFYLCASSIVQVRNEQFFGPGTRLTVL.

V usage is TRBV6-5 and J usage is TRBJ1-2; tentative D call: TRBD1 (6 bases). Deletions cut 6 bases from V and 6 bases from J, with 11 bases between. Germline assignment: CDR1 MNHEY and CDR2 SVGAGI. CDR3 length: 12 amino acids. In nucleotides, the CDR3 is TGTGCCAGCAGCCCGGGGGGGCATGGCTACACCTTC. This sequence encodes CASSPGGHGYTF.

The genes are TRBV29-1 and TRBJ1-1; TRBD1 aligns across 7 bases. The CDR3 covers 12 residues. Germline V gene data show CDR1 as SQVTM and CDR2 as ANQGSEA. V lost 7 bases and J lost 1; bases outside the gene matches: 3. The DNA of the CDR3 is TGCAGCGCTCCAGGGGGGAACACTGAAGCTTTCTTT. Amino acids: CSAPGGNTEAFF.

The chain links TRBV5-1 to TRBJ2-7; 8 nucleotides line up with TRBD2. With V trimmed by 3 bases and J by 5 bases, 10 bases remained unmatched. This CDR3 comprises 15 residues. Germline V gene lookup returns CDR1 SGHRS and CDR2 YFSETQ. Here the CDR3 DNA reads TGCGCCAGCAGCTCGGGGGGGGGAAGAAGGAACGAGCAGTACTTC. Translating gives CASSSGGGRRNEQYF.

Comments on this clone: Other DNA sequences in this sample translate to the same CDR3. The V gene is TRBV28, the J gene TRBJ2-3; D is unresolved. Germline values: CDR1 MDHEN, CDR2 SYDVKM. Trimming pared 3 bases from V and 5 bases from J, leaving 3 bases between. The CDR3 length is 11 residues. This CDR3 is CASSFRDTQYF. The CDR3 DNA is TGTGCCAGCAGTTTCAGAGATACGCAGTATTTT.

This clone has just a few counts. This sequence joins TRBV9 and TRBJ2-3; D might be TRBD2 (8 bases). Per the germline V gene, CDR1 is SGDLS and CDR2 is YYNGEE. The length of the CDR3 is 17 residues. Between the trimmed V and J ends, which lost 2 bases and 5 bases, there was a span of 21 bases. In nucleotides, the CDR3 is TGTGCCAGCAGCGTCTACGGGAGGGGGCTAGCGGGAGATACGCAGTATTTT. Translation: CASSVYGRGLAGDTQYF.

This chain connects TRBV7-2 to TRBJ1-5; a possible D gene is TRBD1 (6 bases). CDR1 is SGHTA and CDR2 is FQGNSA in the germline V gene. Trimming removed 1 base from V and 1 base from J, with 17 bases in between. This CDR3 comprises 18 residues. CDR3 residues: CASSLEVGRGRSNQPQHF. The CDR3 DNA is TGTGCCAGCAGCTTAGAAGTCGGCAGGGGAAGAAGCAATCAGCCCCAGCATTTT.

The chain employs TRBV30 and TRBJ1-2; no clear D gene. The CDR3 has 12 residues. Trimming left V 2 bases short and J 2 bases short, with 6 bases between. Germline assignment: CDR1 GTSNPN and CDR2 SVGIG (reference sequence). This CDR3 reads CAWSRANYGYTF. The CDR3 DNA follows: TGTGCCTGGAGTCGCGCCAACTATGGCTACACCTTC.

The chain's CDR3 is CASRPGTAYSNQPQHF. The CDR3 nucleotides are TGTGCCAGCAGACCAGGGACTGCGTATAGCAATCAGCCCCAGCATTTT. The rearrangement uses TRBV27 and TRBJ1-5, with a weak D call TRBD1 (5 bases). V was pared by 6 bases and J by 0 bases, with 15 bases between. CDR1 is MNHEY, CDR2 SMNVEV, per germline (reference sequence). The CDR3 has 16 residues.

CDR3 in DNA: TGTGCCAGCAGCCCTCGACCCGCAAGCGGTTCCAATGAGCAGTTCTTC. Translating gives CASSPRPASGSNEQFF. The V call is TRBV9, the J call TRBJ2-1; perhaps TRBD2 as D (5 bases). V shed 4 bases and J shed 6 bases, with 20 bases lying between them. Germline V gene lookup returns CDR1 SGDLS and CDR2 YYNGEE. The CDR3 extends over 16 amino acids.

J is TRBJ2-3 and V is TRBV7-9; D perhaps matches TRBD1 (6 bases). Per germline, CDR1 SEHNR and CDR2 FQNEAQ (reference sequence). Trimming pared 7 bases from V and 6 bases from J, leaving 20 bases between. This CDR3 has 15 amino acids. The CDR3 bases are TGTGCCAGCAACCCAGGGGTGGAGTCAGCGGATACGCAGTATTTT. It is translated as CASNPGVESADTQYF.

Comment on this clone: The sample contains more than one DNA sequence encoding this CDR3. The V call is TRBV6-5, the J call TRBJ2-1; TRBD2 is a possible D gene (6 bases). The CDR3 has 15 amino acids. Germline lookup yields CDR1 MNHEY and CDR2 SVGAGI. Trimming took off 0 bases at V and 0 bases at J, with 6 bases between the two ends. CDR3 bases: TGTGCCAGCAGTTACTCCGGGAGCTCCTACAATGAGCAGTTCTTC. Translated: CASSYSGSSYNEQFF.

The chain links TRBV5-1 to TRBJ1-2, with TRBD1 matching over 8 bases. J lost 3 bases, V lost 4 bases, and 8 bases had no gene match. The CDR3 has 15 residues. The V gene's germline CDR1 is SGHRS and CDR2 YFSETQ. In DNA, the CDR3 is TGCGCCAGCAGCGCGCAGGGGGCGGGAGACTATGGCTACACCTTC. Residues: CASSAQGAGDYGYTF.

This clone was recorded a few times. The genes are TRBV9 and TRBJ2-1, with 7 bases aligning to TRBD2. V gave up 4 bases and J gave up 6 bases; unmatched junction bases: 7. From germline, CDR1 is SGDLS and CDR2 YYNGEE. The CDR3 covers 14 residues. This CDR3 reads CASSPSGGFNEQFF. The CDR3 DNA sequence: TGTGCCAGCAGCCCCTCCGGGGGGTTCAATGAGCAGTTCTTC.

The chain uses TRBV6-1 and TRBJ1-3; D is possibly TRBD1 (5 bases). Germline CDR1 is MNHNS and CDR2 is SASEGT. Trimming cost V 9 bases and J 2 bases, with 17 bases left between them. The CDR3 contains 15 residues. The CDR3 DNA is TGTGCCAGTCATCCGGTGTTCAGGGCTGGAAACACCATATATTTT. Its translation: CASHPVFRAGNTIYF.

The CDR3 spells CASSPGLGDEQYF. CDR3 bases: TGTGCCAGCAGCCCGGGACTCGGGGACGAGCAGTACTTC. The chain carries TRBV13 and TRBJ2-7, with D tentatively TRBD2 (6 bases). CDR1 and CDR2 (germline): PRHDT, FYEKMQ (reference sequence). This CDR3 contains 13 residues. V was shortened by 5 bases and J by 5 bases, with 13 bases between the two germline ends.